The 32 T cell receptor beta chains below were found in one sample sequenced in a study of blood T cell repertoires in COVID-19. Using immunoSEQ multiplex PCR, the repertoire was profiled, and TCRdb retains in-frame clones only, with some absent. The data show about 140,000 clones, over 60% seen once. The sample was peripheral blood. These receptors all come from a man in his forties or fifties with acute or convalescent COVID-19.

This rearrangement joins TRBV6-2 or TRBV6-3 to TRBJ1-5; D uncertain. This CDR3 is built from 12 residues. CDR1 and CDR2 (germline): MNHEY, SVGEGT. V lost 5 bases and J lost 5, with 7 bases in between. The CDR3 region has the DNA TGTGCCAGCAGTCACATCGATCAGCCCCAGCATTTT. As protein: CASSHIDQPQHF.

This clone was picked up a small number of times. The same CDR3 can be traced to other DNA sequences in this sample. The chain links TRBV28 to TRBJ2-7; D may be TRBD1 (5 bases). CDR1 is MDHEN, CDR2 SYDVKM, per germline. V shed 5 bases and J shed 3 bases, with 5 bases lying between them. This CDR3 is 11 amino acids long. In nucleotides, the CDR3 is TGTGCCAGCAGTACAGGCTACGAGCAGTACGTC. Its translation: CASSTGYEQYV.

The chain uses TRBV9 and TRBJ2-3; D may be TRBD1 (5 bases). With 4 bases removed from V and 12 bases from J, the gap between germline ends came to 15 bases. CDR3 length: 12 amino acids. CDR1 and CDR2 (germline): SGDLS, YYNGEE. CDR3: CASSPQGRLQYF. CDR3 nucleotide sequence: TGTGCCAGCAGCCCCCAGGGCCGGCTTCAGTATTTT.

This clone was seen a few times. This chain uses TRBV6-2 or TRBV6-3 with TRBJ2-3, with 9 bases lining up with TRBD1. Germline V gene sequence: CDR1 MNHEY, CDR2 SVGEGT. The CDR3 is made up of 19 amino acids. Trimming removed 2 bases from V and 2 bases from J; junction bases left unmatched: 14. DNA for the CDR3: TGTGCCAGCAGTTACGCGCCGCCTTTCCGGGACAGGGACACAGATACGCAGTATTTT. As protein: CASSYAPPFRDRDTDTQYF.

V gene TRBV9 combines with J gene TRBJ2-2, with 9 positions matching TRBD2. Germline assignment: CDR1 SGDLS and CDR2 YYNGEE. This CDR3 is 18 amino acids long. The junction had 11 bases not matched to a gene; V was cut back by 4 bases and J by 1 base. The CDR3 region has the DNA TGTGCCAGCAGCACTCCCTTAGCGGGGGAGGAGAACACCGGGGAGCTGTTTTTT. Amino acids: CASSTPLAGEENTGELFF.

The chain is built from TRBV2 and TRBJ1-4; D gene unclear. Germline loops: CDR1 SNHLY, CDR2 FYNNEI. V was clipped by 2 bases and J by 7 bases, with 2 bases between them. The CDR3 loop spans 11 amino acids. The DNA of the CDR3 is TGTGCCAGCAGTGAACTTGAAAAACTGTTTTTT. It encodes CASSELEKLFF.

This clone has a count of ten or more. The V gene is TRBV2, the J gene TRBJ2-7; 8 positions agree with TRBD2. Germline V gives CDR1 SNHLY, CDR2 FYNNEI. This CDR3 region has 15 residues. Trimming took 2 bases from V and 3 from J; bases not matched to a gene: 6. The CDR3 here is CASSERRGALYEQYF. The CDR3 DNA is TGTGCCAGCAGTGAACGGCGGGGGGCCCTCTACGAGCAGTACTTC.

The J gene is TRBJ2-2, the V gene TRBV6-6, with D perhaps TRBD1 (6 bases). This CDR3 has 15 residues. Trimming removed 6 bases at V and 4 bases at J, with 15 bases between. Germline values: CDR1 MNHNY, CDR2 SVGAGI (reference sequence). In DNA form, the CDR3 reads TGTGCCAGCAGCCGACGGACAGTCGGCACCGGGGAGCTGTTTTTT. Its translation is CASSRRTVGTGELFF.

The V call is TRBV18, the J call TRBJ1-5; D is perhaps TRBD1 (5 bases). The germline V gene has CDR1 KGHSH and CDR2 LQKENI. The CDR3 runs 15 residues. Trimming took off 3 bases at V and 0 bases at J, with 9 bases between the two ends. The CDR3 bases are TGTGCCAGCTCACCGGGGCGCGTTAGCAATCAGCCCCAGCATTTT. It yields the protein CASSPGRVSNQPQHF.

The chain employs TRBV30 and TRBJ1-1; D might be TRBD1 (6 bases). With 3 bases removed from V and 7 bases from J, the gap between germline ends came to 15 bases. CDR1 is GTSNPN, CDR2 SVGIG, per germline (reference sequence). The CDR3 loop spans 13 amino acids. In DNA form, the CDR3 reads TGTGCCTGGAGGGTCAGGGGTCTGTATGAAGCTTTCTTT. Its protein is CAWRVRGLYEAFF. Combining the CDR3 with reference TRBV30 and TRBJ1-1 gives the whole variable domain SQTIHQWPATLVQPVGSPLSLECTVEGTSNPNLYWYRQAAGRGLQLLFYSVGIGQISSEVPQNLSASRPQDRQFILSSKKLLLSDSGFYLCAWRVRGLYEAFFGQGTRLTVV.

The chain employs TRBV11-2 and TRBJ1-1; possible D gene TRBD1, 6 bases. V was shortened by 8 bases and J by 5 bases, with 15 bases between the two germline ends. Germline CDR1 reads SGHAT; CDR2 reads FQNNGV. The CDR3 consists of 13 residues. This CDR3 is CASGTGRKTEAFF. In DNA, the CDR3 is TGTGCCAGCGGAACAGGGAGAAAAACTGAAGCTTTCTTT.

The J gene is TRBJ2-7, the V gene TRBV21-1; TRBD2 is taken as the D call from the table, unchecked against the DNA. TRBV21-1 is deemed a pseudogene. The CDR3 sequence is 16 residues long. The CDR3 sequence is CASSKRAGGLSYEQYF. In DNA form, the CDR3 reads TGTGCCAGCAGCAAAAGAGCGGGGGGGCTCTCCTACGAGCAGTACTTC.

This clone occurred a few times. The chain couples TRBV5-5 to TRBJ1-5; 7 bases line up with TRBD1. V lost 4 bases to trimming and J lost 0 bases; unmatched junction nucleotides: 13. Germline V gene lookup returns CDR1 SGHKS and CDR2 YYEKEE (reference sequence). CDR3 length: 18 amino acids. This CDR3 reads CASSPRTGLKSSNQPQHF. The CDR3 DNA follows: TGTGCCAGCAGCCCCCGGACAGGACTCAAAAGTAGCAATCAGCCCCAGCATTTT.

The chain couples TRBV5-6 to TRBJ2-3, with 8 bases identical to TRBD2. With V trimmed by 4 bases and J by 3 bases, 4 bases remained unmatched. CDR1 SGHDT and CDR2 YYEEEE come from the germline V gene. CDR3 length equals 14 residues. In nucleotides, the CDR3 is TGTGCCAGCAGCCCATTAGCGGGGACAGATACGCAGTATTTT. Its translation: CASSPLAGTDTQYF.

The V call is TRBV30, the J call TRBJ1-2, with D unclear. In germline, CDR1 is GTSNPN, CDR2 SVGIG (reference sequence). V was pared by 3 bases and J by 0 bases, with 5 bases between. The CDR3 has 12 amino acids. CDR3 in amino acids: CAWSIANYGYTF. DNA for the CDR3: TGTGCCTGGAGCATTGCTAACTATGGCTACACCTTC.

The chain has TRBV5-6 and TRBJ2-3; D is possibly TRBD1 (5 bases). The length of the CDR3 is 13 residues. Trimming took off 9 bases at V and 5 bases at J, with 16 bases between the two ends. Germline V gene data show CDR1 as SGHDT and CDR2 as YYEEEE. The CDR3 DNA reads TGTGCCACCAACCAACAGGCGTTAGATACGCAGTATTTT. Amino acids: CATNQQALDTQYF.

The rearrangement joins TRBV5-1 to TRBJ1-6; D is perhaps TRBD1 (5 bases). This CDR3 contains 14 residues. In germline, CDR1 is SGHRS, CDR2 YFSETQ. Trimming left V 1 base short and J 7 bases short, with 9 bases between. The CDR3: CASSLWGENSPLHF. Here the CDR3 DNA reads TGCGCCAGCAGCTTGTGGGGGGAAAATTCACCCCTCCACTTT.

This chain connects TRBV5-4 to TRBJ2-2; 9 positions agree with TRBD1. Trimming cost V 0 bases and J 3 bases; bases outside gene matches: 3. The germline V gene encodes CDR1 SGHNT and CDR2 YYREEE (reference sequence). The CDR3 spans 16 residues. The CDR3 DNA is TGTGCCAGCAGCTTGGGAAGGGACAGGGACACCGGGGAGCTGTTTTTT. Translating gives CASSLGRDRDTGELFF.

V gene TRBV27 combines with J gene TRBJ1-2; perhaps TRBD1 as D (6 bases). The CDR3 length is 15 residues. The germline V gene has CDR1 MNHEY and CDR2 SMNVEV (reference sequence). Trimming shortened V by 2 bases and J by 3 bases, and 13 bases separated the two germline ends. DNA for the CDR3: TGTGCCAGCAGTTTAACCCAGACAGGTTACTATGGCTACACCTTC. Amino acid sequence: CASSLTQTGYYGYTF.

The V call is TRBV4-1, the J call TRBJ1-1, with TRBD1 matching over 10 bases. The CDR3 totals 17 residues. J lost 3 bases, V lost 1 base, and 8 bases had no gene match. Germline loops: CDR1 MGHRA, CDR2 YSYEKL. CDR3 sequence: CASSQGRGGQGHTEAFF. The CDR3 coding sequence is TGCGCCAGCAGCCAAGGCCGTGGGGGACAGGGGCACACTGAAGCTTTCTTT.

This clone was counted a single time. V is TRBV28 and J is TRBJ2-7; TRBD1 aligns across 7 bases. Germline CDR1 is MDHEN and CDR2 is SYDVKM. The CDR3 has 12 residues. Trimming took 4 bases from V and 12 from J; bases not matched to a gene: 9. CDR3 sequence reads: CASSSTGQDPYV. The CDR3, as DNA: TGTGCCAGCAGTTCGACAGGACAGGACCCGTACGTC.

CDR3 protein: CASRESANEKLFF. In DNA, the CDR3 is TGTGCCAGCAGGGAGTCCGCTAATGAAAAACTGTTTTTT. The rearrangement links TRBV25-1 to TRBJ1-4; no firm D call. Germline CDR1 MGHDK, CDR2 SYGVNS. CDR3 length equals 13 residues. The V gene lost 6 bases and the J gene lost 3 bases, with 8 bases spanning the gap.

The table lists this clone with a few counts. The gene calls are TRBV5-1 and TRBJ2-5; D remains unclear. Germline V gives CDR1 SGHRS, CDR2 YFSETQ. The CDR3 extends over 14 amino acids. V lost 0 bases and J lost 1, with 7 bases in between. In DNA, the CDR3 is TGCGCCAGCAGCTTGGTCGGTCTCCAAGAGACCCAGTACTTC. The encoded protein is CASSLVGLQETQYF.

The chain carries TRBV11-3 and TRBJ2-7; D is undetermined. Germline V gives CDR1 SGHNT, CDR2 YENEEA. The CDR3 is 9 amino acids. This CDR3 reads CASSADKCV. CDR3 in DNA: TGTGCCAGCAGCGCAGACAAGTGCGTC.

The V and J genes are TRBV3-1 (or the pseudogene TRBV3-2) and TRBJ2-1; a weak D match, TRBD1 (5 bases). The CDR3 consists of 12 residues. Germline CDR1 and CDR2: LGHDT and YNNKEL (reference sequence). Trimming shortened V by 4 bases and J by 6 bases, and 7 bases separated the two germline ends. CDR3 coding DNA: TGTGCCAGCAGCCGACAGCCCAATGAGCAGTTCTTC. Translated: CASSRQPNEQFF.

The CDR3 bases are TGTGCCAGCAGCCTTGGACAGGGGGCCTACGGGGAGCTGTTTTTT. It specifies CASSLGQGAYGELFF. J is TRBJ2-2 and V is TRBV3-1 (or the pseudogene TRBV3-2), with 11 bases lining up with TRBD1. Per the germline V gene, CDR1 is LGHDT and CDR2 is YNNKEL (reference sequence). This CDR3 is 15 amino acids long. V lost 4 bases to trimming and J lost 7 bases; unmatched junction nucleotides: 5.

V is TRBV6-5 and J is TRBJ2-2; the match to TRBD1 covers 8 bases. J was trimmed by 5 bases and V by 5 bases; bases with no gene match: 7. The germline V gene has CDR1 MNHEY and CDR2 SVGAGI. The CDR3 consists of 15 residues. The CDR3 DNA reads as TGTGCCAGCAGTCTGGACAGGGTAGGAACCGGGGAGCTGTTTTTT. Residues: CASSLDRVGTGELFF.

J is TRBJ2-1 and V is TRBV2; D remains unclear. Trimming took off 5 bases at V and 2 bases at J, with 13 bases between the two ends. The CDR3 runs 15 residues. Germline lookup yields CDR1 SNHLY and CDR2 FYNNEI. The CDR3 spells CASSLGRLTYNEQFF. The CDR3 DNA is TGTGCCAGCAGTCTAGGTCGCCTAACCTACAATGAGCAGTTCTTC. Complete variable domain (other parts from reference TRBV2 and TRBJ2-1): EPEVTQTPSHQVTQMGQEVILRCVPISNHLYFYWYRQILGQKVEFLVSFYNNEISEKSEIFDDQFSVERPDGSNFTLKIRSTKLEDSAMYFCASSLGRLTYNEQFFGPGTRLTVL.

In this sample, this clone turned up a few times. The CDR3, as DNA: TGTGCCAGCAGCCCTGTAAGCGCCCAGCCCCAGCATTTT. This sequence encodes CASSPVSAQPQHF. J is TRBJ1-5 and V is TRBV6-6; D unresolved. CDR3 length equals 13 residues. Germline CDR1 MNHNY, CDR2 SVGAGI (reference sequence). V lost 6 bases to trimming and J lost 7 bases, with 13 bases between them.

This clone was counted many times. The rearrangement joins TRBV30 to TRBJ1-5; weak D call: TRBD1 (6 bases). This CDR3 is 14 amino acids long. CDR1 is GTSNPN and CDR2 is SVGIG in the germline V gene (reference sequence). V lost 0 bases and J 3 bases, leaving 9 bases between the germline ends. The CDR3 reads CAWSVQGFNQPQHF. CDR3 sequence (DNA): TGTGCCTGGAGTGTACAGGGTTTCAATCAGCCCCAGCATTTT.

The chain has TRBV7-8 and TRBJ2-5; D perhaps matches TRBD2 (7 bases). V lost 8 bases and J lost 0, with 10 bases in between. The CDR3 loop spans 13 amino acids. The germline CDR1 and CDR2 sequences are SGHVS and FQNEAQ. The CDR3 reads CASGRGYQETQYF. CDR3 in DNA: TGTGCCAGCGGGAGGGGGTACCAAGAGACCCAGTACTTC.

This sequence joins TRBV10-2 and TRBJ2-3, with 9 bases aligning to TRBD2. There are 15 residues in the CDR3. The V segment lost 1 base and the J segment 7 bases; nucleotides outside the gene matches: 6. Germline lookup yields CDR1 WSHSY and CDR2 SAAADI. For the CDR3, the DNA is TGCGCCAGCAGTGAGTTAGGACTAGCGCTTAATACGCAGTATTTT. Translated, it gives CASSELGLALNTQYF.